The rows below give T cell receptor beta chains drawn from one sample of a study of cytomegalovirus exposure and HLA in healthy donors. This table comes from immunoSEQ multiplex PCR, and its TCRdb copy is limited to in-frame clones, with some not included. The sample carries 150,000 to 200,000 clones, around 87% recorded once. The sequenced sample was PBMCs. The origin of the receptors is a young woman in good health and CMV-seronegative. The CDR3 runs from the conserved cysteine through the conserved F or W.

v_gene: TRBV25-1; CDR3aa: CASSELTGGDYGYTF
v_gene: TRBV7-2; CDR3aa: CASSLAWLEAKNIQYF
v_gene: TRBV2; CDR3aa: CASGGTRREQFF
v_gene: TRBV10-1; CDR3aa: CASSERDNLREQYF
v_gene: TRBV6-5; CDR3aa: CASSYSSGANYGYTF
v_gene: TRBV5-4; CDR3aa: CASSRKMGTRTRETQYF
v_gene: TRBV7-9; CDR3aa: CSSSDPVGRASYEQYF
v_gene: TRBV29-1; CDR3aa: CSVRQGAPSYEQYF
v_gene: TRBV5-6; CDR3aa: CASSRTGEQYF
v_gene: TRBV7-2; CDR3aa: CASSFRDMNTEAFF
v_gene: TRBV9; CDR3aa: CASSTHSDRLGNTIYF
v_gene: TRBV4-1; CDR3aa: CASSQVEVASGTGGTQYF
v_gene: TRBV5-1; CDR3aa: CASSLGIAGGIETQYF
v_gene: TRBV5-5; CDR3aa: CASSDRDRGHEQYF
v_gene: TRBV6-5; CDR3aa: CASKGGQGYEQYF
v_gene: TRBV30; CDR3aa: CAWVTGVAYEQYF
v_gene: TRBV7-9; CDR3aa: CASSLYNANTGELFF
v_gene: TRBV5-1; CDR3aa: CASSLAAGHYEQYF
v_gene: TRBV2; CDR3aa: CASSWQGVNQPQHF
v_gene: TRBV7-8; CDR3aa: CASSLEVQREKSEQYF
v_gene: TRBV6-1; CDR3aa: CASSERLAGAYEQYF
v_gene: TRBV30; CDR3aa: CAWSVIWGQANTEAFF
v_gene: TRBV28; CDR3aa: CASSGGGAPNYEQYF
v_gene: TRBV6-1; CDR3aa: CASSEVVLEGYYGYTF
v_gene: TRBV21-1; CDR3aa: CASTQTGTDTQYF
v_gene: TRBV5-1; CDR3aa: CASSLSLIDSDVEQYF
v_gene: TRBV18; CDR3aa: CASSPQGQALRGYTF
v_gene: TRBV19; CDR3aa: CASSIDGLASFEQYF
v_gene: TRBV21-1; CDR3aa: CASSGRGGKLKNGYTF
v_gene: TRBV12-5; CDR3aa: CASGLGREGRYEQYF
v_gene: TRBV19; CDR3aa: CASSRTGLNTEAFF
v_gene: TRBV7-9; CDR3aa: CASSHTPYEQYF
v_gene: TRBV5-5; CDR3aa: CASRKGSGGTEAFF
v_gene: TRBV7-3; CDR3aa: CASSLRAENTEAFF
v_gene: TRBV4-1; CDR3aa: CASSLGGTGINLVYEQYF
v_gene: TRBV5-1; CDR3aa: CASSKDSYEQYF